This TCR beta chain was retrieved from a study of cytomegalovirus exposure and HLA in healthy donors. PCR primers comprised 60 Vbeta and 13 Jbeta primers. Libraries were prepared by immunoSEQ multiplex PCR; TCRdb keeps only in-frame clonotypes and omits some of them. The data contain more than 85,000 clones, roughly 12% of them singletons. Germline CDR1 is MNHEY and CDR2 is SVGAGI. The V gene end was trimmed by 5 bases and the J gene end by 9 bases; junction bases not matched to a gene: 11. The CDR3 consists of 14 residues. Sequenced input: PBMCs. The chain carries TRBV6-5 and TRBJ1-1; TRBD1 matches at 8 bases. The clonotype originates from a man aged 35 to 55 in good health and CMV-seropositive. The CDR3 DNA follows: TGTGCCAGCAGTACCCTAGGGGACAGGAAGCAAGCTTTCTTT. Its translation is CASSTLGDRKQAFF.